This TCR beta chain was sequenced during a study of T cells in Graves' hyperthyroidism and ophthalmopathy. The diagnoses drew upon clinical symptoms, serum thyroxine and TRAb, thyroid ultrasound and orbital computed tomography. This clonotype was seen a handful of times. The CDR3 is 20 residues long. Germline CDR1 MGHRA, CDR2 YSYEKL. V gave up 2 bases and J gave up 1 base; unmatched junction bases: 17. Regions amplified from RNA transcripts were the TCR beta CDR3 regions. The TCR CDR3 first-round RT-PCR relied on the HTBI primer set. TCRdb processed the multiplex PCR reads anew with MiXCR; each CDR3 protein has one entry. The sample has around 250,000 distinct CDR3 sequences, less than 15% seen once; the top ten hold about 14%.

The origin of this receptor is a woman in her thirties or forties with Graves' hyperthyroidism that later progressed to Graves' ophthalmopathy. The rearrangement joins TRBV4-1 to TRBJ2-3, with 8 bases matching TRBD2. The sample consisted of blood. Written as DNA, the CDR3 is TGCGCCAGCAGCCAACGACTAGCGACCTTTTTTTCCGGGGGCACAGATACGCAGTATTTT. This sequence encodes CASSQRLATFFSGGTDTQYF.